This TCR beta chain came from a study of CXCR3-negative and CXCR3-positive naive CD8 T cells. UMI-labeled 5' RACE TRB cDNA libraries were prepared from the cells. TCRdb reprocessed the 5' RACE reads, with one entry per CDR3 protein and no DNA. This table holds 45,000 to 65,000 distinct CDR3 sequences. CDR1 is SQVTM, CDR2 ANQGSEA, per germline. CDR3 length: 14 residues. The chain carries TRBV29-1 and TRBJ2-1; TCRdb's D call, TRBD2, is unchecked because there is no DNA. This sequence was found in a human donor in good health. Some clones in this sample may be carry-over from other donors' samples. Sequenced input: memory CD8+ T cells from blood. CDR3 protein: CSIEGRGTYNEQFF.